This TCR beta chain was sequenced for a study of blood T cells in healthy people across ages. Study-level results: More naive CD4+ cells and higher diversity were found in long-lived than in aged donors.

Looked up from germline, CDR1 is DFQATT and CDR2 is SNEGSKA (reference sequence). The length of the CDR3 is 16 residues. The germline V and J ends were trimmed by 2 bases and 0 bases, with 13 bases remaining between them. Combining a sample-barcoded 5' primer with a J-beta primer mix, a second PCR ran for about 6 to 11 cycles. One entry per CDR3 protein results from TCRdb running MiXCR on the 5' RACE reads. The sample records fewer than 2,000,000 distinct CDR3 sequences, roughly two fifths being singletons. This clonotype has more than one count but fewer than ten. Its antigen is undetermined. Sequenced sample: blood. The chain recombines TRBV20-1 with TRBJ1-4; D may be TRBD1 (6 bases). The source of this sequence is a human donor in good health. CDR3 region: CSARTTGPSTNEKLFF. CDR3 coding DNA: TGCAGTGCTAGAACGACAGGCCCGTCAACTAATGAAAAACTGTTTTTT.